These 9 T cell receptor beta chains share one sample of origin, sequenced in a study of T cells after posttransplantation cyclophosphamide. The data were produced by immunoSEQ multiplex PCR, yet TCRdb's version contains in-frame clones alone and is incomplete. Sampling found 40,000 to 55,000 clones, none seen once. The specimen sequenced was PBMCs. These receptors all come from a man in his forties in good health, CMV-negative, and a related stem cell transplant donor.

The table lists this clone with many counts. The J gene is TRBJ2-3, the V gene TRBV15; D possibly corresponds to TRBD1 (5 bases). The CDR3 length is 14 residues. Germline lookup yields CDR1 LNHNV and CDR2 YYDKDF (reference sequence). Trimming removed 2 bases at V and 6 bases at J, with 12 bases between. CDR3 bases: TGTGCCACCAGCAGAAAGGGGCTTTATGATACGCAGTATTTT. Amino acid sequence: CATSRKGLYDTQYF.

This clone was observed many times. The genes are TRBV7-3 and TRBJ1-5; the D gene is possibly TRBD1 (5 bases). This CDR3 spans 14 amino acids. V lost 8 bases and J 3 bases, leaving 14 bases between the germline ends. The V gene's germline CDR1 is SGHTA and CDR2 FQGTGA. The DNA of the CDR3 is TGTGCCAGCTCCTCCGGGGGATACAATCAGCCCCAGCATTTT. This codes for CASSSGGYNQPQHF.

This clone occurred many times. The V gene is TRBV27, the J gene TRBJ1-4, with D possibly matching TRBD1 (5 bases). V lost 3 bases and J lost 11, with 22 bases in between. The CDR3 extends over 16 amino acids. The germline V gene encodes CDR1 MNHEY and CDR2 SMNVEV (reference sequence). The CDR3 sequence is CASSFRTGTLIGKLFF. The CDR3 DNA sequence: TGTGCCAGCAGTTTTCGGACGGGGACTCTGATAGGGAAACTGTTTTTT. The entire variable domain, with the rest obtained from reference TRBV27 and TRBJ1-4, is as follows: EAQVTQNPRYLITVTGKKLTVTCSQNMNHEYMSWYRQDPGLGLRQIYYSMNVEVTDKGDVPEGYKVSRKEKRNFPLILESPSPNQTSLYFCASSFRTGTLIGKLFFGSGTQLSVL.

In this sample, this clone turned up many times. The chain recombines TRBV4-1 with TRBJ2-2; no clear D. CDR1 MGHRA and CDR2 YSYEKL come from the germline V gene. Trimming removed 1 base at V and 0 bases at J, with 9 bases between. This CDR3 is built from 16 residues. CDR3 amino acids: CASSQGAGPNTGELFF. The CDR3 DNA reads as TGCGCCAGCAGCCAAGGGGCAGGCCCGAACACCGGGGAGCTGTTTTTT.

This clone was counted many times. This chain connects TRBV27 to TRBJ2-7, with 9 nucleotides matching TRBD1. The length of the CDR3 is 14 residues. The germline V gene encodes CDR1 MNHEY and CDR2 SMNVEV (reference sequence). Trimming cost V 2 bases and J 5 bases; bases outside gene matches: 4. The CDR3 sequence: CASSLRGQGNEQYF. CDR3 DNA: TGTGCCAGCAGTTTACGGGGACAGGGAAACGAGCAGTACTTC.

The CDR3 here is CASSPGRQSSYEQYV. The CDR3, as DNA: TGCGCCAGCAGCCCAGGGCGGCAAAGCTCCTACGAGCAGTACGTC. This chain uses TRBV4-1 with TRBJ2-7, with TRBD1 as a possible D gene (5 bases). From germline, CDR1 is MGHRA and CDR2 YSYEKL. Trimming took off 4 bases at V and 0 bases at J, with 13 bases between the two ends. The CDR3 consists of 15 residues.

In this sample, this clone turned up a few times. Distinct nucleotide sequences in the sample also encode this CDR3. The rearrangement joins TRBV5-1 to TRBJ2-1, with 10 positions matching TRBD1. Germline CDR1 SGHRS, CDR2 YFSETQ. The CDR3 is 15 residues long. Germline trimming cut 4 bases from V and 7 bases from J; bases unmatched to any gene: 8. In DNA, the CDR3 is TGCGCCAGCAGCGGGGGACAGGGGTTGGAGAATGAGCAGTTCTTC. Protein sequence: CASSGGQGLENEQFF.

This clone was seen ten or more times. The V call is TRBV7-8, the J call TRBJ2-3, with D perhaps matching TRBD2 (6 bases). The germline V gene has CDR1 SGHVS and CDR2 FQNEAQ. The CDR3 has 15 amino acids. Trimming cost V 0 bases and J 2 bases, with 9 bases left between them. The CDR3 is CASSLAGLPTDTQYF. In DNA form, the CDR3 reads TGTGCCAGCAGCTTAGCGGGACTTCCCACAGATACGCAGTATTTT. Filled out from reference TRBV7-8 and TRBJ2-3, the complete variable domain reads GAGVSQSPRYKVAKRGQDVALRCDPISGHVSLFWYQQALGQGPEFLTYFQNEAQLDKSGLPSDRFFAERPEGSVSTLKIQRTQQEDSAVYLCASSLAGLPTDTQYFGPGTRLTVL.

This clone was detected many times. V gene TRBV2 combines with J gene TRBJ2-7; D is undetermined. CDR1 SNHLY and CDR2 FYNNEI come from the germline V gene. Trimming pared 7 bases from V and 0 bases from J, leaving 13 bases between. The CDR3 sequence is 14 residues long. CDR3 DNA sequence: TGTGCCAGCAACTCAGGTGCAGGCTCCTACGAGCAGTACTTC. This gives the protein CASNSGAGSYEQYF.